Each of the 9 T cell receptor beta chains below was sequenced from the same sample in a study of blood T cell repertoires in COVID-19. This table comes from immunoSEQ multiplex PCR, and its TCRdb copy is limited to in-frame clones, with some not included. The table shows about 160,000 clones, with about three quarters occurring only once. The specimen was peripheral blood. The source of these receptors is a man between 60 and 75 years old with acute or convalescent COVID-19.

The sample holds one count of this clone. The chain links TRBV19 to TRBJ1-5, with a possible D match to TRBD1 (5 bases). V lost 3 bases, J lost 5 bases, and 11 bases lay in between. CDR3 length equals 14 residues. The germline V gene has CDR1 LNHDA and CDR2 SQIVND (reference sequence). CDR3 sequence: CASSIQGSHQPQHF. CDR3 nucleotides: TGTGCCAGTAGTATTCAGGGATCCCATCAGCCCCAGCATTTT.

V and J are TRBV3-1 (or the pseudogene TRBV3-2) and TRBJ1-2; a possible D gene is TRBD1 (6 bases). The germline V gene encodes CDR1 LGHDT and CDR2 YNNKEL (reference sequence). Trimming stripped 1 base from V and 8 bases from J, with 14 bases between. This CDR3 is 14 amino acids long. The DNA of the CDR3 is TGTGCCAGCAGCCAAGGGGGGGGCGCGGGAGGCTACACCTTC. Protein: CASSQGGGAGGYTF.

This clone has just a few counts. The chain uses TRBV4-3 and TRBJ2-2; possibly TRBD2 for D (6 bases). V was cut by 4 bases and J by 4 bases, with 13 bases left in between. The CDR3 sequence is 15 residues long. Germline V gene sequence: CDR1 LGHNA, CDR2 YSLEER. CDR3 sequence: CASSPFYGGTGELFF. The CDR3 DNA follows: TGCGCCAGCAGCCCATTTTACGGGGGCACCGGGGAGCTGTTTTTT.

CDR3 nucleotides: TGTGCCATCAGTGTTAGTTCCAACCCCTACAATGAGCAGTTCTTC. This sequence encodes CAISVSSNPYNEQFF. The V and J genes are TRBV10-3 and TRBJ2-1, with unresolved D. The V gene's germline CDR1 is ENHRY and CDR2 SYGVKD. The length of the CDR3 is 15 residues. V was pared by 4 bases and J by 2 bases, with 12 bases between.

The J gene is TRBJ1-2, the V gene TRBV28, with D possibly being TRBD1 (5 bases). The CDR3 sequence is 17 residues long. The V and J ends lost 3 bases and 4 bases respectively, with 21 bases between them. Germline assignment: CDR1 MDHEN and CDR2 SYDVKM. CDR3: CASSFPMDTAGFYGYTF. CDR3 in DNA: TGTGCCAGCAGTTTCCCAATGGACACGGCCGGGTTCTATGGCTACACCTTC.

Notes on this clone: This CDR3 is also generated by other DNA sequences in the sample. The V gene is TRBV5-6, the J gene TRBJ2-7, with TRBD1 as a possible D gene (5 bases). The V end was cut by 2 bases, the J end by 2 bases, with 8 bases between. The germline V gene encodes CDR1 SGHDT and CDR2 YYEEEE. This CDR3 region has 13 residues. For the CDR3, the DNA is TGTGCCAGCAGCTTTGGGGCCGCCTACGAGCAGTACTTC. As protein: CASSFGAAYEQYF.

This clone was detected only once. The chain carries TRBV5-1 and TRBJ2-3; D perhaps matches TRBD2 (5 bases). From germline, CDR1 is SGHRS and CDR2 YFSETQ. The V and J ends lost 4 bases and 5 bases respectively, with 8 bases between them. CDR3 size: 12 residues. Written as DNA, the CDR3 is TGCGCCAGCAGCATCGGGAAAGATACGCAGTATTTT. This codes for CASSIGKDTQYF.

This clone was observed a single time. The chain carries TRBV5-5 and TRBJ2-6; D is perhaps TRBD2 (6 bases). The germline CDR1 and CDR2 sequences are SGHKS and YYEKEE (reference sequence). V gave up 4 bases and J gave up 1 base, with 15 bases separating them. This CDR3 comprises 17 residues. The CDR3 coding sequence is TGTGCCAGCAGCCTCCTAGGGACTCATTCTGGGGCCAACGTCCTGACTTTC. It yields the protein CASSLLGTHSGANVLTF.

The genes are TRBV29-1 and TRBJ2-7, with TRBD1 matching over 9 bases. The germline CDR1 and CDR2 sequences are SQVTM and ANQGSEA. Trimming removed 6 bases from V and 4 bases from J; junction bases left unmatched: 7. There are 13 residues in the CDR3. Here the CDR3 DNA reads TGCAGCGTAAGGGACAGGGTGAGGTACGAGCAGTACTTC. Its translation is CSVRDRVRYEQYF.